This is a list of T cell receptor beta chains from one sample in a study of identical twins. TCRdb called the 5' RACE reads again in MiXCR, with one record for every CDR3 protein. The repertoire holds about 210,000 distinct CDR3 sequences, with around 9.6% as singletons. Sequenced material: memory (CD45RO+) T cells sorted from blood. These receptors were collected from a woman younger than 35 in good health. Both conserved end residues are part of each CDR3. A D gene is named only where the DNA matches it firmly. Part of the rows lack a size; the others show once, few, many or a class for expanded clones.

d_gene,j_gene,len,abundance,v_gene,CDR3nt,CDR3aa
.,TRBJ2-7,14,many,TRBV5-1,TGCGCCAGCAGCTTCGGGGGTGAGACAGCCGAGCAGTACTTC,CASSFGGETAEQYF
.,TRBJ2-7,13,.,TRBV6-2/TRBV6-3,TGTGCCAGCAGCCTGGACAGAAACTACGAGCAGTACTTC,CASSLDRNYEQYF
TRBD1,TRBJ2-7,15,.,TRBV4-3,TGCGCCAGCAGCCAGCTCGGGCAGGGGGCGGTCGAGCAGTACTTC,CASSQLGQGAVEQYF
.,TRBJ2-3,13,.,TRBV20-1,TGCAGTGCTCCCCACACAGGAGCCGATACGCAGTATTTT,CSAPHTGADTQYF
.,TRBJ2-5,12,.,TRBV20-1,TGCAGTGCTTGGGACCCGGGGGAGACCCAGTACTTC,CSAWDPGETQYF
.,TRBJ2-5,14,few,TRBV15,TGTGCCACCAGCAGAGGTGTATTCGGGGAGACCCAGTACTTC,CATSRGVFGETQYF
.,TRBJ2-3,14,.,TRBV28,TGTGCCAGCAGTCCCAGAAGACTCACAGATACGCAGTATTTT,CASSPRRLTDTQYF
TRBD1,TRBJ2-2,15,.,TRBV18,TGTGCCAGCTCACCGGGGACAGGGGGCTTCGGGGAGCTGTTTTTT,CASSPGTGGFGELFF
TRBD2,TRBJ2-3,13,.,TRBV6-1,TGTGCCAGCAATCGAGCGGGGGGCCACTATCAGTATTTT,CASNRAGGHYQYF
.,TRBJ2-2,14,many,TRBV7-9,TGTGCCAGCAGGCCGGGGGCAAACACCGGGGAGCTGTTTTTT,CASRPGANTGELFF
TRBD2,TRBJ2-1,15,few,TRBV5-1,TGCGCCAGCAGCTTGAGCGGGGGGCAAAACAATGAGCAGTTCTTC,CASSLSGGQNNEQFF
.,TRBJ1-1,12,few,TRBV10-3,TGTGCCATAAAGGACAGAGACACTGAAGCTTTCTTT,CAIKDRDTEAFF
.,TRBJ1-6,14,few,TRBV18,TGTGCCAGCTCACCGCTTTCGAATAATTCACCCCTCCACTTT,CASSPLSNNSPLHF
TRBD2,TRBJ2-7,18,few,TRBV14,TGTGCCAGCAGCCTCACGGGACTAGCGGCTTCTAGCTCCTACGAGCAGTACTTC,CASSLTGLAASSSYEQYF
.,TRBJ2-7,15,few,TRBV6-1,TGTGCCAGCAGCACCCGGGCCGGGGGAGCCTACGAGCAGTACTTC,CASSTRAGGAYEQYF
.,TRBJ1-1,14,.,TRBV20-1,TGCAGTGCTAGAGGTTTAAATGGCGGGACTGAAGCTTTCTTT,CSARGLNGGTEAFF
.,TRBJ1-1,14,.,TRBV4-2,TGTGCCAGCAGCCAAGATCCGGAGAACACTGAAGCTTTCTTT,CASSQDPENTEAFF
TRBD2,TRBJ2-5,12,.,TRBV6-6,TGTGCCAGCAGTTACAGGGCGGGGGCCCAGTACTTC,CASSYRAGAQYF
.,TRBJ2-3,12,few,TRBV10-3,TGTGCCATCAGTAAAGATCCAGATACGCAGTATTTT,CAISKDPDTQYF
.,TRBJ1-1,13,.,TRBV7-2,TGTGCCAGCAGCTTAGCAGGGGGGTTCGAAGCTTTCTTT,CASSLAGGFEAFF
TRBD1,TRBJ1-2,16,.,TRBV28,TGTGCCAGCAGTTTACTCGACAGGGGGACGGACTATGGCTACACCTTC,CASSLLDRGTDYGYTF
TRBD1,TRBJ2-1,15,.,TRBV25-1,TGTGCCAGCAGCCCTCCGGGACAGCCATACAATGAGCAGTTCTTC,CASSPPGQPYNEQFF
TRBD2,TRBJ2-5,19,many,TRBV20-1,TGCAGTGCTTTCCTCCTCGGGCGAGCGGGAGGCCCGTACCAAGAGACCCAGTACTTC,CSAFLLGRAGGPYQETQYF
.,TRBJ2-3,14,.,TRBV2,TGTGCCAGCAGTCGCGAGGGGGGCGCAGATACGCAGTATTTT,CASSREGGADTQYF
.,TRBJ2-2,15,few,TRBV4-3,TGCGCCAGCAGCCAAGGGGACTGGGGGACCGGGGAGCTGTTTTTT,CASSQGDWGTGELFF
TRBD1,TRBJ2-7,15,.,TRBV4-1,TGCGCCAGCAGCTACCCGGGACAGGGTCAGGGAGAGCAGTACTTC,CASSYPGQGQGEQYF
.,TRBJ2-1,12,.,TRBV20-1,TGCAGTGCTAGATGGTCCGGGGATGAGCAGTTCTTC,CSARWSGDEQFF
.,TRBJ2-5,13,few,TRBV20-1,TGCAGTGCTAGAAACGGGAATCAAGAGACCCAGTACTTC,CSARNGNQETQYF
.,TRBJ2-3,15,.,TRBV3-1,TGTGCCAGCAGCCAAGGGACGCCAAGCACAGATACGCAGTATTTT,CASSQGTPSTDTQYF
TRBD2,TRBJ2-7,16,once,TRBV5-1,TGCGCCAGCAGCTTGGGTCCCGGCCAAGCGGGGGGCGAGCAGTACTTC,CASSLGPGQAGGEQYF
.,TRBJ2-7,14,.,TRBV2,TGTGCCAGCAGTGACCAGGGGCGTGGATACGAGCAGTACTTC,CASSDQGRGYEQYF
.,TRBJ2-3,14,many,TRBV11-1,TGTGCCAGCAGCTTAGCCACTCTAGGAGATACGCAGTATTTT,CASSLATLGDTQYF
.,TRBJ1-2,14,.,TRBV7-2,TGTGCCAGCAGCTTAGCGAAGGGGCACTATGGCTACACCTTC,CASSLAKGHYGYTF
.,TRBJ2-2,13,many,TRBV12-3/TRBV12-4,TGTGCCAGCAGTTTGAGGGCGGGCGGGGAGCTGTTTTTT,CASSLRAGGELFF
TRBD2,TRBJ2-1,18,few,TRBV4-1,TGCGCCAGCAGCCAAGAAGGGAAACTAGCGGGAGCCTACAATGAGCAGTTCTTC,CASSQEGKLAGAYNEQFF
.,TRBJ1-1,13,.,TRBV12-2,TGTGCAACTCTGGGACAGAGTGATTCTAGGGCTTTCTTT,CATLGQSDSRAFF
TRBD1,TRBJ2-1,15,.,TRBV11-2,TGTGCCAGCAGCTTAGATGCAGGACAGGGTGGGCCACGGTTCTTC,CASSLDAGQGGPRFF
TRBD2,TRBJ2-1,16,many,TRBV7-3,TGTGCCAGCAGCGTACTAGCGGGCGTAGGCTACAATGAGCAGTTCTTC,CASSVLAGVGYNEQFF
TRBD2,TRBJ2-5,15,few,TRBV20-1,TGCAGTGCTAGGATACTAGCGTCAAGCGGGGAGACCCAGTACTTC,CSARILASSGETQYF
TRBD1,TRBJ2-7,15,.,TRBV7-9,TGTGCCAGCAGCGTATCCGGGACAGGGCGCTACGAGCAGTACTTC,CASSVSGTGRYEQYF
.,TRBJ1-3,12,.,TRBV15,TGTGCCACCAGCAGAGACCAGGACACCATATATTTT,CATSRDQDTIYF
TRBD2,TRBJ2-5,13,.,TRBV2,TGTGCCAGCAGTAGGACTAGCGGGGGGACCCAGTACTTC,CASSRTSGGTQYF
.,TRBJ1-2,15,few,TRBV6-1,TGTGCCAGCAGCGAAAGCCTCACCTTTAACTATGGCTACACCTTC,CASSESLTFNYGYTF
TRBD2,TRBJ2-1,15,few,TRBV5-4,TGTGCCAGCAGCCATCGGACTAGCGGGAGCAATGAGCAGTTCTTC,CASSHRTSGSNEQFF
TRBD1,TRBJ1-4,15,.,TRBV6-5,TGTGCCAGCAGTTTCAGGACAGGTTTGAATGAAAAACTGTTTTTT,CASSFRTGLNEKLFF
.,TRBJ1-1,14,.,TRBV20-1,TGCAGTGCTAGAGGGGGAACGGAGGGTACTGAAGCTTTCTTT,CSARGGTEGTEAFF
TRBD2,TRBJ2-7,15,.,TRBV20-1,TGCAGTGCCCAAACTAGCGGGAGAACAGGCTACGAGCAGTACTTC,CSAQTSGRTGYEQYF
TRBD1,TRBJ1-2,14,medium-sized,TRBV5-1,TGCGCCAGCAACCCTGAAACAGGGGGCGGTGGCTACACCTTC,CASNPETGGGGYTF
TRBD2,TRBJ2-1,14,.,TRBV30,TGTGCCTGGAGTTCTGGACTAGCGGTTAATGAGCAGTTCTTC,CAWSSGLAVNEQFF
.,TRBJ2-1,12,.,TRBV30,TGTGCCTGGGATCCAGCCGTCAATGAGCAGTTCTTC,CAWDPAVNEQFF
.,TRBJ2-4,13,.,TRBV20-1,TGCAGTGCTCAGGGGCAAGCGGGAAACATTCAGTACTTC,CSAQGQAGNIQYF
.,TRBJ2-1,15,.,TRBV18,TGTGCCAGCTCGGAAGGACTACCAAGATACAATGAGCAGTCCTTC,CASSEGLPRYNEQSF
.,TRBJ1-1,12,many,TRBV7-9,TGTGCCAGCCCCCCGGACGGCACTGAAGCTTTCTTT,CASPPDGTEAFF
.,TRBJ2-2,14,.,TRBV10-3,TGTGCCATACGGGGCCTCCAGAACACCGGGGAGCTGTTTTTT,CAIRGLQNTGELFF
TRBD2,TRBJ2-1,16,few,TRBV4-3,TGCGCCAGCAGCCTCAGACTAGCGGACTCCTACAATGAGCAGTTCTTC,CASSLRLADSYNEQFF
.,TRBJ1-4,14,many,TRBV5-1,TGCGCCAGCAGCTTGCGGGAGTTCGGGGGGTTTCTGTTTTTT,CASSLREFGGFLFF
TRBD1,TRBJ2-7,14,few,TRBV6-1,TGTGCCAGCAGTCAGCCCGGGACAGCATCCGAGCAGTACTTC,CASSQPGTASEQYF